Included here is one T cell receptor (beta chain) sequence, with context. These data are taken from a study of CD8 T cells in Susac syndrome. The authors sequenced TCR beta from blood CD8+ and CD4+ T cells. Both CD4+ and CD8+ T cells were negatively isolated, and TEMRA cells underwent FACS enrichment. Trimming removed 6 bases at V and 0 bases at J, with 12 bases between. This CDR3 region has 15 residues. The RNA input was 0.5 to 1 ug, and it was reverse transcribed with random hexamers. The immunoSEQ assay covered 54 Vbeta and 13 Jbeta segments for CDR3. TCRdb reprocessed the immunoSEQ multiplex PCR reads with MiXCR, giving one entry per CDR3 protein. This sample has around 180,000 distinct CDR3 sequences, with 80% to 95% found just once.

Sequenced material: CD4+ T cells from PBMCs. This chain joins TRBV12-3 or TRBV12-4 and TRBJ2-4; D may be TRBD1 or TRBD2 (5 bases each). The receptor was isolated from a human donor with multiple sclerosis. The CDR3 DNA sequence: TGTGCCAGCAGCCGGATTGGGACAGCCAAAAACATTCAGTACTTC. Its translation: CASSRIGTAKNIQYF.